This paragraph reports one T cell receptor (beta chain). Its antigen is unidentified. TCRdb itself ran the 5' RACE reads through MiXCR, one entry per CDR3 protein. The table lists 65,000 to 95,000 distinct CDR3 sequences, 5% to 6% of them singletons. V trimming: 1 base; J trimming: 4 bases; junction bases outside the gene matches: 6. Germline CDR1 is MGHRA and CDR2 is YSYEKL. The CDR3 is 16 residues long. The data were obtained in a study of neurological immune-mediated disorders. Study-wide background: There were roughly 34 multiple sclerosis patients; about 31 were relapsing-remitting and 3 were secondary progressive. Overall study findings and caveats: In HTLV-1-associated myelopathy, TCR clonal expansion was greatest, whereas multiple sclerosis had the least, falling below healthy controls.

The origin of this receptor is a woman younger than 45 with multiple sclerosis. The source material was PBMCs. This chain connects TRBV4-1 to TRBJ1-5; TRBD1 agrees at 8 bases. CDR3 coding DNA: TGCGCCAGCAGCCAAGGGACAGGGCTTCCAAATCAGCCCCAGCATTTT. Amino acid sequence: CASSQGTGLPNQPQHF.